A few counts support the clone carrying this TCR beta chain. V dropped 5 bases and J dropped 5 bases, with 16 bases sitting between them. CDR1 and CDR2 from the germline V gene are LNHDA and SQIVND (reference sequence). The CDR3 sequence is 14 residues long. Clones were read by immunoSEQ multiplex PCR, and TCRdb kept only the in-frame ones, dropping some. There are roughly 63,000 clones in the sample; around four fifths occur only once, and around 12% lies in the top ten. The sample is drawn from a study of blood T cell repertoires in COVID-19. Study-wide context: Some COVID-19 samples were acute and others convalescent; all came from the United States, Italy and Spain. Nucleic acid was either cDNA or gDNA, and it came from T cells, B-cell-depleted T cells, or PBMCs.

Sequenced: peripheral blood. The TCR was taken from a man older than 75 with acute or convalescent COVID-19. The rearrangement uses TRBV19 and TRBJ2-7; D is possibly TRBD2 (6 bases). Here the CDR3 DNA reads TGTGCCAGTAGTGATGTGGGGGGTTACCACGAGCAGTACTTC. It codes for CASSDVGGYHEQYF.